The 29 T cell receptor beta chains below come from one sample, sequenced in a study of CD8+ T cells in alopecia areata. In each case, RNA was isolated and then reverse transcribed into cDNA as the sequencing template. Data came from immunoSEQ multiplex PCR; TCRdb stores just in-frame clones and leaves some out. The sample consists of 200,000 or so clones, over 40% of them appearing once. Described treatment: oral pan-JAK inhibitor, 5-10 mg twice daily. Sequences were derived from CD4+ T cells sorted from blood, sampled between weeks 36 and 40, from a patient treated with tofacitinib. Every receptor here comes from a human donor with alopecia areata.

This clone has only a few counts. The chain employs TRBV10-3 and TRBJ2-7, with 8 bases identical to TRBD1. CDR1 and CDR2 (germline): ENHRY, SYGVKD. This CDR3 spans 13 amino acids. The trim removed 10 bases at V and 6 bases at J, leaving 11 bases unmatched. The CDR3: CATRQGLQGEQYF. In DNA form, the CDR3 reads TGTGCCACCAGACAGGGGTTACAGGGCGAGCAGTACTTC.

The chain recombines TRBV5-6 with TRBJ2-1; 8 bases map to TRBD1. The CDR3 has 15 residues. Trimming removed 1 base from V and 10 bases from J; junction bases left unmatched: 10. Germline V gene data show CDR1 as SGHDT and CDR2 as YYEEEE. The DNA of the CDR3 is TGTGCCAGCAGCTTGTTCGGGACAGGTCTAAGGGAGCAGTTCTTC. This translates into CASSLFGTGLREQFF.

The genes are TRBV4-2 and TRBJ2-5; D not resolved. The CDR3 length is 14 residues. The V and J ends lost 0 bases and 7 bases respectively, with 12 bases between them. Germline CDR1 and CDR2: LGHNA and YNFKEQ. This CDR3 is CASSQEAVVGTQYF. The CDR3, as DNA: TGTGCCAGCAGCCAAGAGGCTGTCGTGGGGACCCAGTACTTC.

This clone was counted once. The chain employs TRBV29-1 and TRBJ2-3; TRBD2 matches 13 bases. CDR1 and CDR2 from the germline V gene are SQVTM and ANQGSEA. This CDR3 region has 13 residues. Trimming at V came to 6 bases and at J to 5 bases, leaving 2 bases not matched to a gene. This chain's CDR3 is CSVRTSGRDTQYF. The CDR3 DNA sequence: TGCAGCGTGCGGACTAGCGGGAGAGATACGCAGTATTTT.

This clone occurred many times. At the DNA level, this CDR3 is encoded by other sequences in the same sample as well. The V gene is TRBV7-2, the J gene TRBJ1-1; no definite D call. The CDR3 spans 13 residues. V was shortened by 4 bases and J by 1 base, with 7 bases between the two germline ends. The germline V gene encodes CDR1 SGHTA and CDR2 FQGNSA. The CDR3 spells CASSSGRNTEAFF. CDR3 sequence (DNA): TGTGCCAGCAGCTCCGGACGGAACACTGAAGCTTTCTTT.

V is TRBV4-1 and J is TRBJ2-7, with 12 bases that match TRBD2. With 4 bases clipped from V and 3 bases from J, the junction kept 4 bases outside the gene matches. This CDR3 comprises 15 residues. CDR1 is MGHRA and CDR2 is YSYEKL in the germline V gene. The CDR3 is CASSLVTSGSYEQYF. Here the CDR3 DNA reads TGCGCCAGCAGCCTAGTGACTAGCGGGAGCTACGAGCAGTACTTC.

The chain employs TRBV4-1 and TRBJ2-1; D unclear. V lost 5 bases and J 0 bases, leaving 11 bases between the germline ends. The CDR3 is made up of 15 amino acids. Germline CDR1 is MGHRA and CDR2 is YSYEKL. The CDR3 sequence is CASSLTRSSYNEQFF. The CDR3 DNA reads as TGCGCCAGCAGCTTAACGCGAAGCTCCTACAATGAGCAGTTCTTC.

The rearrangement links TRBV5-1 to TRBJ2-1, with D perhaps matching TRBD1 (5 bases). The V gene's germline CDR1 is SGHRS and CDR2 YFSETQ. This CDR3 is 16 amino acids long. V was trimmed by 5 bases and J by 2 bases, leaving 17 bases between them. Written as DNA, the CDR3 is TGCGCCAGCAGGTCAGGGCAAGGGGTCCCCTACAATGAGCAGTTCTTC. This gives the protein CASRSGQGVPYNEQFF.

The V and J genes are TRBV11-2 and TRBJ1-1; 7 bases match TRBD1. Germline V CDR1 and CDR2: SGHAT, FQNNGV. The V and J ends lost 4 bases and 4 bases, in that order; junction bases with no gene match: 0. The CDR3 runs to 12 residues. This CDR3 is CASSSGGTEAFF. The CDR3 DNA reads TGTGCCAGCAGCTCAGGGGGCACTGAAGCTTTCTTT.

V usage is TRBV9 and J usage is TRBJ1-2, with D possibly being TRBD1 (5 bases). Germline lookup yields CDR1 SGDLS and CDR2 YYNGEE. This CDR3 spans 16 amino acids. The ends were cut back, 3 bases at V and 0 bases at J, with 15 bases in the middle. The CDR3, as DNA: TGTGCCAGCAGCGAGCTTATTGACAGATCTAACTATGGCTACACCTTC. Its protein product is CASSELIDRSNYGYTF.

The chain couples TRBV30 to TRBJ1-1; D call uncertain. Trimming left V 2 bases short and J 4 bases short, with 5 bases between. Per the germline V gene, CDR1 is GTSNPN and CDR2 is SVGIG (reference sequence). The CDR3 sequence is 11 residues long. For the CDR3, the DNA is TGTGCCTGGAGTATGGGCACTGAAGCTTTCTTT. This codes for CAWSMGTEAFF.

This clone has just a few counts. The chain uses TRBV2 and TRBJ1-1; the match to TRBD1 covers 7 bases. This CDR3 contains 14 residues. Germline loops: CDR1 SNHLY, CDR2 FYNNEI. V lost 6 bases to trimming and J lost 4 bases; unmatched junction nucleotides: 8. CDR3 nucleotide sequence: TGTGCCAGCAGCTTCAATCCAGGGGGCACTGAAGCTTTCTTT. Amino acids: CASSFNPGGTEAFF.

This clone was detected only a few times. The CDR3 loop reads CASSQDFQSALQYF. The CDR3 bases are TGCGCCAGCAGCCAAGATTTTCAAAGCGCCCTTCAGTATTTT. The genes are TRBV4-3 and TRBJ2-3; D remains ambiguous. Germline V gene lookup returns CDR1 LGHNA and CDR2 YSLEER. Trimming stripped 0 bases from V and 12 bases from J, with 16 bases between. CDR3 length: 14 amino acids.

As regards this clone: A far larger clone is only one base removed, so a read error is likely. The sample carries other DNA sequences with the same CDR3. This chain links TRBV7-7 with TRBJ2-7, with 8 bases identical to TRBD1. Germline-derived CDR1 and CDR2 are SSHAT and FNYEAQ (reference sequence). The CDR3 is 14 amino acids. Written as DNA, the CDR3 is TGTGCTAGCAGCTTATTTACAGGGGGGCTCGAGCAGTACTTC. Translating it yields CASSLFTGGLEQYF.

This clone showed up many times. The DNA for the CDR3 is TGCGCCAGCAGCTTGGCCGGGACTACGAACACCGGGGAGCTGTTTTTT. This gives the protein CASSLAGTTNTGELFF. The genes are TRBV5-1 and TRBJ2-2, with 7 bases that match TRBD2. The CDR3 covers 16 residues. Trimming took 0 bases from V and 0 from J; bases not matched to a gene: 2. Germline values: CDR1 SGHRS, CDR2 YFSETQ.

This chain links TRBV29-1 with TRBJ2-1, with a weak D call TRBD1 (6 bases). The CDR3 spans 14 residues. V lost 5 bases and J lost 0, with 11 bases in between. Germline lookup yields CDR1 SQVTM and CDR2 ANQGSEA. The CDR3 nucleotides read TGCAGCGTTACTGGACAGAGCTCCTACAATGAGCAGTTCTTC. This gives the protein CSVTGQSSYNEQFF.

This clone was picked up a small number of times. The gene calls are TRBV7-2 and TRBJ1-2; D unresolved. This CDR3 contains 15 residues. Looked up from germline, CDR1 is SGHTA and CDR2 is FQGNSA. The V end lost 1 base, the J end lost 4 bases, and 13 bases lay between the germline ends. CDR3 nucleotide sequence: TGTGCCAGCAGCTTAGTTTACAGCCAAACCTATGGCTACACCTTC. Translation gives CASSLVYSQTYGYTF.

A few counts support this clone. The DNA for the CDR3 is TGTGCCAGCAGCCCTGAGGGTTACGAGCAGTACTTC. Its protein is CASSPEGYEQYF. The genes are TRBV6-5 and TRBJ2-7; the D gene is possibly TRBD2 (5 bases). CDR3 length: 12 residues. V lost 6 bases and J 4 bases, leaving 10 bases between the germline ends. The V gene's germline CDR1 is MNHEY and CDR2 SVGAGI.

The V gene is TRBV6-6, the J gene TRBJ1-1, with 10 bases matching TRBD1. Germline assignment: CDR1 MNHNY and CDR2 SVGAGI (reference sequence). The CDR3 has 13 amino acids. J gave up 4 bases and V 5 bases, and 1 base lay outside the gene matches. In nucleotides, the CDR3 is TGTGCCAGCAGTCGGGACAGGGGCACTGAAGCTTTCTTT. It yields the protein CASSRDRGTEAFF.

The gene calls are TRBV7-9 and TRBJ1-2; 10 bases are shared with TRBD1. V dropped 5 bases and J dropped 3; count of bases not matched to a gene: 3. CDR3 length: 14 residues. The germline CDR1 and CDR2 sequences are SEHNR and FQNEAQ (reference sequence). The CDR3 nucleotides read TGTGCCAGCAGCCCGGGACAGGGGTACTATGGCTACACCTTC. It encodes CASSPGQGYYGYTF.

This CDR3 reads CAWSVLAGGVTQYF. The CDR3 DNA sequence: TGTGCCTGGAGTGTACTAGCGGGAGGTGTTACGCAGTATTTT. This sequence joins TRBV30 and TRBJ2-3; 12 nucleotides line up with TRBD2. The CDR3 has 14 residues. Germline V gene sequence: CDR1 GTSNPN, CDR2 SVGIG (reference sequence). V lost 0 bases, J lost 8 bases, and 3 bases stayed unmatched.

This clone has only a few counts. This sequence joins TRBV30 and TRBJ1-5; D is ambiguous. This CDR3 contains 15 residues. The V gene's germline CDR1 is GTSNPN and CDR2 SVGIG (reference sequence). V lost 2 bases and J 0 bases, leaving 11 bases between the germline ends. The CDR3 loop reads CAWSPMGYSNQPQHF. CDR3 sequence (DNA): TGTGCCTGGAGTCCTATGGGCTATAGCAATCAGCCCCAGCATTTT.

This chain links TRBV7-2 with TRBJ2-3; 8 nucleotides match TRBD2. The J segment lost 0 bases and the V segment lost 6 bases, leaving 5 bases of the junction unmatched. Germline CDR1 and CDR2: SGHTA and FQGNSA. The CDR3 is 15 amino acids. CDR3 sequence: CASRFSGVSTDTQYF. The CDR3 DNA reads TGTGCCAGCAGGTTTAGCGGGGTTAGCACAGATACGCAGTATTTT.

This chain links TRBV18 with TRBJ2-2; a weak D match, TRBD2 (5 bases). Trimming shortened V by 2 bases and J by 7 bases, and 14 bases separated the two germline ends. The V gene's germline CDR1 is KGHSH and CDR2 LQKENI. The CDR3 sequence is 15 residues long. CDR3 amino acids: CASSPIHGDGGELFF. CDR3 coding DNA: TGTGCCAGCTCACCAATTCACGGGGATGGCGGGGAGCTGTTTTTT. Looking up the rest from reference TRBV18 and TRBJ2-2 gives the full variable domain: NAGVMQNPRHLVRRRGQEARLRCSPMKGHSHVYWYRQLPEEGLKFMVYLQKENIIDESGMPKERFSAEFPKEGPSILRIQQVVRGDSAAYFCASSPIHGDGGELFFGEGSRLTVL.

V is TRBV2 and J is TRBJ1-2, with TRBD1 matching 7 bases. CDR1 SNHLY and CDR2 FYNNEI come from the germline V gene. The CDR3 is made up of 12 amino acids. After removal of 9 bases from V and 3 bases from J, the junction contained 4 bases not matched to a gene. The CDR3 nucleotides read TGTGCCAGTCGGGACAGCGACTATGGCTACACCTTC. Residues: CASRDSDYGYTF.

A word on this clone: Distinct nucleotide sequences in the sample also encode this CDR3. The chain carries TRBV4-3 and TRBJ2-2, with 11 nucleotides matching TRBD1. V gave up 3 bases and J gave up 4 bases; unmatched junction bases: 4. This CDR3 spans 16 amino acids. In germline, CDR1 is LGHNA, CDR2 YSLEER. The CDR3 DNA is TGCGCCAGCAGCCACGGACAGGGGGCGGGCACCGGGGAGCTGTTTTTT. Its translation: CASSHGQGAGTGELFF.

In its sample, this clone was seen a few times. The genes are TRBV29-1 and TRBJ2-5; D is possibly TRBD2 (7 bases). Trimming removed 6 bases from V and 5 bases from J, with 19 bases in between. Germline V gene sequence: CDR1 SQVTM, CDR2 ANQGSEA. The CDR3 is made up of 14 amino acids. The CDR3 DNA is TGCAGCGTCGACCGGGACTCGGGGGGCGAGACCCAGTACTTC. Translation: CSVDRDSGGETQYF.

The V and J genes are TRBV6-5 and TRBJ2-7; 7 bases are a match to TRBD2. With 2 bases clipped from V and 4 bases from J, the junction kept 2 bases outside the gene matches. Looked up from germline, CDR1 is MNHEY and CDR2 is SVGAGI. The CDR3 is 13 amino acids. CDR3 nucleotides: TGTGCCAGCAGTTACGGGCGGGAGTACGAGCAGTACTTC. Translated: CASSYGREYEQYF.

This clone has a handful of counts. CDR3 sequence reads: CASAPRVTGELFF. As DNA, the CDR3 is TGTGCCAGTGCCCCCCGCGTCACCGGGGAGCTGTTTTTT. The chain is built from TRBV19 and TRBJ2-2; no clear D. Germline V gene lookup returns CDR1 LNHDA and CDR2 SQIVND (reference sequence). The V and J ends lost 8 bases and 4 bases respectively, with 11 bases between them. The CDR3 totals 13 residues.